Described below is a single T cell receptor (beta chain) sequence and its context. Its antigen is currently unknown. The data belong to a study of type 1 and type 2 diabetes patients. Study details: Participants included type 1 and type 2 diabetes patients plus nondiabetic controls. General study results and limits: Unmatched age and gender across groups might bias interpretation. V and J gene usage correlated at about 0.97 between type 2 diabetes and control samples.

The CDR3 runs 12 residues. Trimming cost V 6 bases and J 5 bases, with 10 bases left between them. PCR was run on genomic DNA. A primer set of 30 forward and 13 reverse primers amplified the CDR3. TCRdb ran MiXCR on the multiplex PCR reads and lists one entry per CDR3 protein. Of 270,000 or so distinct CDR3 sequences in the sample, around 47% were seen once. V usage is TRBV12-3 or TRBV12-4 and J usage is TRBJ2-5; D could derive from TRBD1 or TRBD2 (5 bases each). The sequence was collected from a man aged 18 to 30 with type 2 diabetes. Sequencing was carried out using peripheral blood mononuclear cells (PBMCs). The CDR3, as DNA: TGTGCCAGCAGGGGGGTCGAGGAGACCCAGTACTTC. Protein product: CASRGVEETQYF.